The 9 T cell receptor beta chains reported below all come from one sample, sequenced in a study of T-cell reconstitution after alpha-beta-depleted transplantation in children. As it was prepared, the TCRbeta library received unique molecular identifiers. TCRdb ran MiXCR on the PCR reads and lists one entry per CDR3 protein. Of around 250,000 distinct CDR3 sequences listed, nearly 10% are singletons. The specimen was PBMCs from the stem cell graft donor, collected from the stem cell graft. These receptors all come from a human donor who donated a stem cell graft to a child with SCID.

The CDR3 protein is CASSLAAGSGELFF. The CDR3 DNA sequence: TGTGCCAGCAGTTTAGCGGCGGGGTCCGGGGAGCTGTTTTTT. The genes are TRBV12-3 or TRBV12-4 and TRBJ2-2, with D perhaps matching TRBD2 (6 bases). Trimming took 0 bases from V and 6 from J, leaving 8 bases between them. The CDR3 has 14 amino acids.

J is TRBJ2-2 and V is TRBV19; D is unresolved. CDR3 size: 14 residues. V gave up 4 bases and J gave up 0 bases, with 6 bases separating them. Germline V gene data show CDR1 as LNHDA and CDR2 as SQIVND (reference sequence). CDR3 loop: CASSTVANTGELFF. CDR3 bases: TGTGCCAGTAGTACAGTCGCGAACACCGGGGAGCTGTTTTTT.

The V gene is TRBV12-3 or TRBV12-4, the J gene TRBJ2-5; 12 positions match TRBD2. This CDR3 comprises 17 residues. J gave up 7 bases and V 6 bases, and 15 bases lay outside the gene matches. The CDR3 region is CASRGPLTSGGRGTQYF. The CDR3 nucleotides are TGTGCCAGCAGGGGCCCCTTGACTAGCGGGGGACGGGGGACCCAGTACTTC.

The chain recombines TRBV27 with TRBJ2-3; TRBD2 aligns across 13 bases. Germline V gene sequence: CDR1 MNHEY, CDR2 SMNVEV (reference sequence). V shed 5 bases, J shed 2 bases, and the junction held 7 bases outside the gene matches. The CDR3 covers 17 residues. CDR3 nucleotides: TGTGCCAGCAGTCCCCGGACTAGCGGGGGCTTCACAGATACGCAGTATTTT. Translated: CASSPRTSGGFTDTQYF.

The gene calls are TRBV5-1 and TRBJ1-6; TRBD1 aligns across 9 bases. The CDR3 has 15 amino acids. CDR1 and CDR2 (germline): SGHRS, YFSETQ. V gave up 0 bases and J gave up 6 bases; unmatched junction bases: 1. The CDR3 DNA is TGCGCCAGCAGCTTGGGGGGACAGGGTAATTCACCCCTCCACTTT. Its translation: CASSLGGQGNSPLHF. Together with reference TRBV5-1 and TRBJ1-6, the CDR3 gives the full variable domain: KAGVTQTPRYLIKTRGQQVTLSCSPISGHRSVSWYQQTPGQGLQFLFEYFSETQRNKGNFPGRFSGRQFSNSRSEMNVSTLELGDSALYLCASSLGGQGNSPLHFGNGTRLTVT.

This clonotype was seen only a few times. V usage is TRBV20-1 and J usage is TRBJ2-1, with TRBD2 matching over 8 bases. Losses at the gene ends were 2 bases for V and 7 bases for J; bases not matched to a gene: 10. This CDR3 is built from 15 residues. The germline gives CDR1 DFQATT, CDR2 SNEGSKA (reference sequence). CDR3: CSARPGGGMSNEQFF. In DNA form, the CDR3 reads TGCAGTGCTAGACCCGGGGGGGGGATGTCGAATGAGCAGTTCTTC.

V usage is TRBV5-1 and J usage is TRBJ2-7; D is perhaps TRBD1 or TRBD2 (5 bases each). This CDR3 is 14 amino acids long. The germline V and J ends were trimmed by 4 bases and 2 bases, with 13 bases remaining between them. Per germline, CDR1 SGHRS and CDR2 YFSETQ. CDR3: CASSTGTETYEQYF. The DNA for the CDR3 is TGCGCCAGCAGCACCGGGACGGAGACCTACGAGCAGTACTTC.

The J gene is TRBJ2-7, the V gene TRBV29-1, with D perhaps TRBD1 (5 bases). V was cut by 6 bases and J by 4 bases, with 16 bases left in between. Germline V CDR1 and CDR2: SQVTM, ANQGSEA. CDR3 length: 13 residues. The CDR3 DNA is TGCAGCGTAGGTTCAGGGTCGCTTTACGAGCAGTACTTC. This translates into CSVGSGSLYEQYF.

This clonotype was counted many times. Here the CDR3 DNA reads TGTGCCACCAGCAGAATTCCGACCTACGAGCAGTACTTC. Protein sequence: CATSRIPTYEQYF. The chain is built from TRBV15 and TRBJ2-7; D is undetermined. The CDR3 is 13 residues long. Per the germline V gene, CDR1 is LNHNV and CDR2 is YYDKDF (reference sequence). The V and J ends lost 2 bases and 2 bases respectively, with 7 bases between them.